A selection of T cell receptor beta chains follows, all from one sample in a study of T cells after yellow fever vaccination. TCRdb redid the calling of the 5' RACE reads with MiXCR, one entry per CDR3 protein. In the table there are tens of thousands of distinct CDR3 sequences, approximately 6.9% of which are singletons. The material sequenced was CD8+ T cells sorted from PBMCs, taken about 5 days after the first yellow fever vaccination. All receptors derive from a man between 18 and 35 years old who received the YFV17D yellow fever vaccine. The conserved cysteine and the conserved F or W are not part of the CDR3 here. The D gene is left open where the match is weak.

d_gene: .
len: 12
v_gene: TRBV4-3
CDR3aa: ASSQDLNPYEQY

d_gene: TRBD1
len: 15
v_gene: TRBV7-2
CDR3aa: ASSGPGGPNGYNEQF

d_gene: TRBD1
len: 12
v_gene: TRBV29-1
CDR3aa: SVEEGGHRYGYT

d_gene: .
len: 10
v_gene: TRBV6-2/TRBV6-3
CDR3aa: ASSDSQETQY

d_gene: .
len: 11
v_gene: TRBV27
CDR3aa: ASPTHSYGGYT

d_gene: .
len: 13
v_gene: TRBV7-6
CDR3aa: ASSFGQSDYNEQF

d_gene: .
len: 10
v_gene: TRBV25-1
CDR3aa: ASRDTIETQY

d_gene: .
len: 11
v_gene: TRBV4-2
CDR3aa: ASSPGSGGPQH

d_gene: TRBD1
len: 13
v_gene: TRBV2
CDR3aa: ASSSTGGAGEKLF

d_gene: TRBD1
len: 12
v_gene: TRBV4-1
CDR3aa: ASSQDGTGQPLH

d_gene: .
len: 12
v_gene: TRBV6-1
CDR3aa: ASWDSIYTGELF

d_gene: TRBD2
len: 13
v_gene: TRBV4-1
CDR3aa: ASSPIAGGLDTQY

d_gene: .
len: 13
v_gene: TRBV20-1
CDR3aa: SARDARDIYNEQF

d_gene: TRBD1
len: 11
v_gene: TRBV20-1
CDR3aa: SASSGQRYEQY

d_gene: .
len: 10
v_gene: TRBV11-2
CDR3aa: ASSFRVNEQF

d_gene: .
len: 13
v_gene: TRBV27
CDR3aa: ASSLLNRVESEQY

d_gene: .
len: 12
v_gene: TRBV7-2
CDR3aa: ASSHPGNQETQY

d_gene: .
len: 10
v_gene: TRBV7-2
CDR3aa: ASVQGGYEQY

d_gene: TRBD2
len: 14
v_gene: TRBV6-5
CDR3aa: ASSYRWRGGENEQF

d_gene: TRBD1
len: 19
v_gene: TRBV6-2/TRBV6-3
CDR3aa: ASSYTQETQGVSPLVYGYT

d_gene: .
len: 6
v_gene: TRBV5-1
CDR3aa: ASNGQY

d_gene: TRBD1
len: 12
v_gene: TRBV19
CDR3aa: ASRDRFSSYEQY

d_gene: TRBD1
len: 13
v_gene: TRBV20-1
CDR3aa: SARGSGDRYYEQY

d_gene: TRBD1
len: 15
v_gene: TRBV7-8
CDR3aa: ASSLVGGTGLTDTQY

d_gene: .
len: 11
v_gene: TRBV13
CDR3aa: ASGASSYNEQF

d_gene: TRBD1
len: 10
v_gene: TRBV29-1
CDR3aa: SAQTGGTEAF

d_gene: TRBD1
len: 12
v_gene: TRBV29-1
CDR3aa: SVEHRGLNTEAF

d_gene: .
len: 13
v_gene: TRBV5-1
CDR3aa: ASSLEGQHADTQY

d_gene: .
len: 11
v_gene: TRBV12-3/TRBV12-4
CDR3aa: ASRGTGSQPQH

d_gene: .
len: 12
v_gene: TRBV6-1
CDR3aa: ASSVVGGADEAF

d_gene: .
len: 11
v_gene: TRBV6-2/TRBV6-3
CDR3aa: ASSMGADQPQH

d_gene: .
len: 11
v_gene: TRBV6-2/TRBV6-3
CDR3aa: ASSYSGYNEQF

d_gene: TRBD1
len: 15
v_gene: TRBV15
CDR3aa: ATSGGTGDLRGETQY

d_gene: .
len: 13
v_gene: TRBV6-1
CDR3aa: ASRLDSSSGNTIY

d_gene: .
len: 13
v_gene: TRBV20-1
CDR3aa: SARETGTTGNTIY

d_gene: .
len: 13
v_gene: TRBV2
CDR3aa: ASSVTRLSTDTQY

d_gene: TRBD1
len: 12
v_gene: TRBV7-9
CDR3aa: ASPGDRAENTIY

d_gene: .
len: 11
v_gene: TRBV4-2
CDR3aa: ASSQDVGYEQY

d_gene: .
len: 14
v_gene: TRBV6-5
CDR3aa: ASSYARPSSNQPQH

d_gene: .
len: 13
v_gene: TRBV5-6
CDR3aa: ASSLKQVPYQPQH

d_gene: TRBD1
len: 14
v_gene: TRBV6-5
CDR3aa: ASSYSGQGGTDTQY

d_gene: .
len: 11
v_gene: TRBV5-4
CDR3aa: ASSRVPSYEQY

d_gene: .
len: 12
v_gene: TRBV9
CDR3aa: ASSAGVGGETQY

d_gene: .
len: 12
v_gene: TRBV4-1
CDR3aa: ASSQGRENTEAF

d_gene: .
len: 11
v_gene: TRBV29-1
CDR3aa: SVEWEGGTEAF

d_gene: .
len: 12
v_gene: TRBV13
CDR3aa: ASSLGGRQETQY

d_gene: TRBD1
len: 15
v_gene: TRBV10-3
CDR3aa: AISDVTGSSGANVLT

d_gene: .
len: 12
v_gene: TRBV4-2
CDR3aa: ASSQEVWRGGYT

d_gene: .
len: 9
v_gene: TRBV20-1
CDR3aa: SAVPLGEQF